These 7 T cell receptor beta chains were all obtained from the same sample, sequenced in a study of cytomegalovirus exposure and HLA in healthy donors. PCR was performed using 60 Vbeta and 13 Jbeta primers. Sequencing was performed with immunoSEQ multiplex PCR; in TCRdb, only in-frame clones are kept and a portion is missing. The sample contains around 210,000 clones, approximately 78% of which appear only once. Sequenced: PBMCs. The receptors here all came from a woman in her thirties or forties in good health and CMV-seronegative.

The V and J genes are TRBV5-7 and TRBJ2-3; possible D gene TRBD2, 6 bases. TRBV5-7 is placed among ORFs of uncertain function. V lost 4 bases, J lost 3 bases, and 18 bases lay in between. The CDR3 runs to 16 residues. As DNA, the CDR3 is TGTGCCAGCAGCGGGTCTCGCGGGGCTAAAACAGATACGCAGTATTTT. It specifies CASSGSRGAKTDTQYF.

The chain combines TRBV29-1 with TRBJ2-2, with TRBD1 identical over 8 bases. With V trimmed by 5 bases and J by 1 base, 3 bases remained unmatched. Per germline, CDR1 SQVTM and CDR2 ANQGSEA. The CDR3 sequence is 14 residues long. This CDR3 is CSVLTGVNTGELFF. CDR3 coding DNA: TGCAGCGTTCTGACAGGGGTGAACACCGGGGAGCTGTTTTTT.

The CDR3 bases are TGTGCCAGCAGCTTACCTGAACGGAACAGGGGAACTAACACTGAAGCTTTCTTT. Encoded protein: CASSLPERNRGTNTEAFF. V usage is TRBV7-8 and J usage is TRBJ1-1, with 7 bases identical to TRBD1. The CDR3 totals 18 residues. Per germline, CDR1 SGHVS and CDR2 FQNEAQ. The ends lost 2 bases at V and 2 bases at J; junction bases unmatched: 14. The entire variable domain, with the rest obtained from reference TRBV7-8 and TRBJ1-1, is as follows: GAGVSQSPRYKVAKRGQDVALRCDPISGHVSLFWYQQALGQGPEFLTYFQNEAQLDKSGLPSDRFFAERPEGSVSTLKIQRTQQEDSAVYLCASSLPERNRGTNTEAFFGQGTRLTVV.

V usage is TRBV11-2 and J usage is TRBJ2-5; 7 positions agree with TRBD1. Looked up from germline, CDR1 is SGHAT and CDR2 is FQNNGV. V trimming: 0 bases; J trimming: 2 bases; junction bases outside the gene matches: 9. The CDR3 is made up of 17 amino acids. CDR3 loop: CASSLDLLGQPQETQYF. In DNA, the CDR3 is TGTGCCAGCAGCTTAGATCTGCTGGGACAGCCGCAAGAGACCCAGTACTTC.

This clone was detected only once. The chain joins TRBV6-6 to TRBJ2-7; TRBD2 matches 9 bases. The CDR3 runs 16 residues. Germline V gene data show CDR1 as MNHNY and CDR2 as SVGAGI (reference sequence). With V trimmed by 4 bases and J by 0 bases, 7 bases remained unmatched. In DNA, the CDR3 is TGTGCCAGCAGTTCCCCAGCGGGAGGCCTCTCCTACGAGCAGTACTTC. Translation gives CASSSPAGGLSYEQYF.

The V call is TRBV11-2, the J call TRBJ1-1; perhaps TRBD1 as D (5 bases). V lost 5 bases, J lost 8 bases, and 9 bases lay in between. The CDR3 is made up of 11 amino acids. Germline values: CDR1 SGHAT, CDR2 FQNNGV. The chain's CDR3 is CASSHGHEAFF. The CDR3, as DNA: TGTGCCAGCAGCCACGGACACGAAGCTTTCTTT.

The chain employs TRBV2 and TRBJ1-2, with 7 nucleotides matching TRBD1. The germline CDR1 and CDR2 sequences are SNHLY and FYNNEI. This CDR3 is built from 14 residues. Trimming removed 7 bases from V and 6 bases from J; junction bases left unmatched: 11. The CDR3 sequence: CASTDTGAGNGYTF. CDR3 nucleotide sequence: TGTGCCAGCACGGACACAGGGGCGGGGAATGGCTACACCTTC.